This TCR beta chain was recovered during a study of T-cell reconstitution after alpha-beta-depleted transplantation in children. Findings and caveats of the study: Newly generated T cells supplied most T-cell counts and diversity one year post-transplant.

This clonotype was observed at least ten times. The antigen is undetermined. For TCRbeta, the library was prepared with unique molecular identifiers. TCRdb re-called the PCR reads with MiXCR, one entry per CDR3 protein. The data show hundreds of thousands of distinct CDR3 sequences, about 17% seen once. CDR1 and CDR2 (germline): SGHRS, YFSETQ. The CDR3 is 14 residues long. Between the trimmed V and J ends, which lost 1 base and 1 base, there was a span of 9 bases. This chain connects TRBV5-1 to TRBJ2-7; no reliable D call. The sample was PBMCs, mostly from graft donor cells, taken 360 days after TCRalphabeta/CD19-depleted stem cell transplant. The source is a boy less than two years old who had a stem cell transplant for Wiskott-Aldrich syndrome, so the T cells may come from the graft donor. The CDR3 spells CASSLNLLSYEQYF. The CDR3 region has the DNA TGCGCCAGCAGCTTGAACCTCCTATCCTACGAGCAGTACTTC.